Sequencing of this T cell receptor beta chain was carried out in a study of graft-versus-host responses after intestinal transplantation. Study background: Multivisceral, liver-intestinal, or isolated intestinal grafts went to recipients.

Germline V gene lookup returns CDR1 LNHDA and CDR2 SQIVND (reference sequence). The ends lost 3 bases at V and 9 bases at J; junction bases unmatched: 9. The CDR3 spans 15 residues. Study outcomes and limitations: The presence of high graft-versus-host to host-versus-graft clonal ratios in allografts characterized patients with graft-donor T cell macrochimerism. Early HvG declines after transplant were associated with peak circulating GvH clone levels.

This clone was seen once. Antigen unknown. Measured with immunoSEQ multiplex PCR; TCRdb has only the in-frame clones, and not every one. The repertoire holds tens of thousands of clones, about 92% seen once, with 2% to 2.5% in the top ten. The chain has TRBV19 and TRBJ2-1, with 9 positions matching TRBD2. This sequence originates from a human donor who received an intestinal transplant. The specimen comprised unstimulated CD8+ T cells sorted from spleen or lymph node cells, sampled before intestinal transplant. The CDR3 here is CASSITAGGPSEQFF. CDR3 nucleotide sequence: TGTGCCAGTAGTATCACCGCGGGGGGGCCCAGTGAGCAGTTCTTC. The full variable domain, with the rest looked up from reference TRBV19 and TRBJ2-1, is DGGITQSPKYLFRKEGQNVTLSCEQNLNHDAMYWYRQDPGQGLRLIYYSQIVNDFQKGDIAEGYSVSREKKESFPLTVTSAQKNPTAFYLCASSITAGGPSEQFFGPGTRLTVL.